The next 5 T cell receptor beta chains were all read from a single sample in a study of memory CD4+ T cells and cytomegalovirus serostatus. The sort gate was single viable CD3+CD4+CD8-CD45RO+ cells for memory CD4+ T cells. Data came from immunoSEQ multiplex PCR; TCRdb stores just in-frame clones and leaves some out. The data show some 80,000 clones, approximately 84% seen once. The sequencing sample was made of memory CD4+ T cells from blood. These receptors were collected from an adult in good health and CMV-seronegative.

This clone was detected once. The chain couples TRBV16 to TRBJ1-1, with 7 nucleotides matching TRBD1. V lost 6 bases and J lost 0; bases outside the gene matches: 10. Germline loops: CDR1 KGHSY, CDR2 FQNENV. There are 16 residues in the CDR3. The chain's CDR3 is CASSRDRDTMNTEAFF. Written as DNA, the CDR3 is TGTGCCAGCAGTAGGGACAGAGACACTATGAACACTGAAGCTTTCTTT. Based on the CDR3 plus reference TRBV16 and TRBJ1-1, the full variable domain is GEEVAQTPKHLVRGEGQKAKLYCAPIKGHSYVFWYQQVLKNEFKFLISFQNENVFDETGMPKERFSAKCLPNSPCSLEIQATKLEDSAVYFCASSRDRDTMNTEAFFGQGTRLTVV.

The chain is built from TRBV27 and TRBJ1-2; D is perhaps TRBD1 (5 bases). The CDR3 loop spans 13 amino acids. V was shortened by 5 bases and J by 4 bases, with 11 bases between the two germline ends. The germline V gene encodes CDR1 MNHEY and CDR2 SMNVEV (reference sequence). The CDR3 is CASSPLDSYGYTF. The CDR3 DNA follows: TGTGCCAGCAGTCCCCTCGACAGCTATGGCTACACCTTC.

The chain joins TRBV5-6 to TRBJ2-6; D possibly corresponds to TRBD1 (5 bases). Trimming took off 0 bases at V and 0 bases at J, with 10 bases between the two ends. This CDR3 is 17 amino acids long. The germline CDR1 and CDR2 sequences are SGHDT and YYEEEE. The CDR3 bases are TGTGCCAGCAGCTTGGATCAGGGTCCCTCTGGGGCCAACGTCCTGACTTTC. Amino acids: CASSLDQGPSGANVLTF.

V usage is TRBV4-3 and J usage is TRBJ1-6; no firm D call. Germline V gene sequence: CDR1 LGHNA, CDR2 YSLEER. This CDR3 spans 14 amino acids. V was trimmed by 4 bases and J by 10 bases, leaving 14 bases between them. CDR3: CASSPVLSESPLHF. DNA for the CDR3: TGCGCCAGCAGCCCCGTACTCTCGGAATCACCCCTCCACTTT.

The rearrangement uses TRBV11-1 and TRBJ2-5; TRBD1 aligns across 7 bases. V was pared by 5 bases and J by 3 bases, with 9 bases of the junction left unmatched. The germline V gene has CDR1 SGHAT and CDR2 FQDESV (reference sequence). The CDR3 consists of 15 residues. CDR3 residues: CASSLRTGTEETQYF. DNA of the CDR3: TGTGCCAGCAGCCTCCGGACAGGAACTGAAGAGACCCAGTACTTC.